Below, 17 T cell receptor beta chains from the same sample are listed, as sequenced in a study of T-cell reconstitution after alpha-beta-depleted transplantation in children. Unique molecular identifiers were built into the TCRbeta library. MiXCR was run by TCRdb on the PCR reads, yielding one entry per CDR3 protein. In the table there are a few hundred thousand distinct CDR3 sequences, about a tenth of which are singletons. Sequencing used PBMCs from the stem cell graft donor, obtained from the stem cell graft. The source is a human donor who donated a stem cell graft to a child with acute lymphoblastic leukemia.

This clonotype has only a few counts. The V call is TRBV6-5, the J call TRBJ2-5; 7 nucleotides align to TRBD2. V was clipped by 3 bases and J by 0 bases; unmatched bases: 7. CDR1 and CDR2 (germline): MNHEY, SVGAGI. The CDR3 is made up of 16 amino acids. CDR3 in DNA: TGTGCCAGCAGTTATCAGAGCGGGGCAAACCAAGAGACCCAGTACTTC. Its protein is CASSYQSGANQETQYF.

V usage is TRBV10-3 and J usage is TRBJ2-1; TRBD2 aligns across 10 bases. The CDR3 is 15 residues long. Germline-derived CDR1 and CDR2 are ENHRY and SYGVKD. With V trimmed by 2 bases and J by 5 bases, 3 bases remained unmatched. Written as DNA, the CDR3 is TGTGCCATCAGTGAGGGGACTAGCGAAAACAATGAGCAGTTCTTC. Protein: CAISEGTSENNEQFF.

This clonotype was counted only a few times. The V call is TRBV12-3 or TRBV12-4, the J call TRBJ2-3, with 7 bases identical to TRBD2. The J segment lost 4 bases and the V segment lost 2 bases, leaving 6 bases of the junction unmatched. This CDR3 is 15 amino acids long. The CDR3 sequence is CASSLSGVTADTQYF. In nucleotides, the CDR3 is TGTGCCAGCAGTTTAAGCGGGGTAACGGCAGATACGCAGTATTTT.

This clonotype turned up a few times. V usage is TRBV5-5 and J usage is TRBJ1-5; a possible D gene is TRBD1 (5 bases). The CDR3 has 15 residues. Germline loops: CDR1 SGHKS, CDR2 YYEKEE (reference sequence). With 3 bases removed from V and 0 bases from J, the gap between germline ends came to 10 bases. CDR3: CASSSGAASNQPQHF. CDR3 sequence (DNA): TGTGCCAGCAGCTCCGGGGCAGCTAGCAATCAGCCCCAGCATTTT.

This clonotype occurred many times. The V call is TRBV28, the J call TRBJ2-1; no clear D gene. The CDR3 contains 15 residues. V was trimmed by 4 bases and J by 3 bases, leaving 13 bases between them. CDR1 and CDR2 (germline): MDHEN, SYDVKM. CDR3: CASSSQMTVYNEQFF. The CDR3 DNA reads TGTGCCAGCAGTTCGCAGATGACGGTCTACAATGAGCAGTTCTTC.

At least ten counts were recorded for this clonotype. The chain uses TRBV7-2 and TRBJ1-2, with 8 bases identical to TRBD1. V lost 1 base and J lost 5; bases outside the gene matches: 3. The CDR3 consists of 14 residues. Per the germline V gene, CDR1 is SGHTA and CDR2 is FQGNSA. This CDR3 reads CASSLDRGVYGYTF. The CDR3, as DNA: TGTGCCAGCAGCTTAGACAGGGGGGTTTATGGCTACACCTTC.

Regarding this clonotype: It may be a read error: a sequence one base away is much more abundant. This sequence joins TRBV5-1 and TRBJ2-1; 12 bases match TRBD2. Germline CDR1 SGHRS, CDR2 YFSETQ. This CDR3 is built from 15 residues. The CDR3 sequence is CASSLGTSGDNEHFF. The CDR3 DNA follows: TGCGCCAGCAGCTTGGGGACTAGCGGGGACAATGAGCATTTCTTC.

This clonotype was counted only a few times. The gene calls are TRBV27 and TRBJ1-5; D is unclear. The V gene's germline CDR1 is MNHEY and CDR2 SMNVEV (reference sequence). The CDR3 is 14 amino acids. With 2 bases removed from V and 7 bases from J, the gap between germline ends came to 12 bases. CDR3 DNA: TGTGCCAGCAGTTTACGGGGAAGGTGGCAGCCCCAGCATTTT. Its protein is CASSLRGRWQPQHF.

This clonotype was counted ten times or more. The rearrangement joins TRBV11-2 to TRBJ1-1; D not resolved. The CDR3 is 14 residues long. The ends were cut back, 0 bases at V and 0 bases at J, with 5 bases in the middle. The V gene's germline CDR1 is SGHAT and CDR2 FQNNGV. CDR3 region: CASSLDQLNTEAFF. Written as DNA, the CDR3 is TGTGCCAGCAGCTTAGATCAGTTGAACACTGAAGCTTTCTTT.

This clonotype has more than one count but fewer than ten. This chain joins TRBV12-3 or TRBV12-4 and TRBJ2-1, with 9 bases aligning to TRBD2. With 6 bases clipped from V and 5 bases from J, the junction kept 11 bases outside the gene matches. The CDR3 spans 16 residues. This CDR3 reads CASSPGREGLDNEQFF. As DNA, the CDR3 is TGTGCCAGCAGCCCGGGGCGGGAGGGCCTTGACAATGAGCAGTTCTTC.

This clonotype appeared a few times. The genes are TRBV7-9 and TRBJ2-2, with D perhaps assigned TRBD1 or TRBD2 (5 bases each). Trimming pared 5 bases from V and 1 base from J, leaving 11 bases between. CDR3 size: 15 residues. Germline CDR1 reads SEHNR; CDR2 reads FQNEAQ (reference sequence). The CDR3 reads CASSRGRVNTGELFF. The CDR3 coding sequence is TGTGCCAGCAGCAGGGGACGAGTGAACACCGGGGAGCTGTTTTTT.

The chain employs TRBV15 and TRBJ1-2, with D possibly being TRBD1 (6 bases). Germline-derived CDR1 and CDR2 are LNHNV and YYDKDF (reference sequence). The ends were cut back, 6 bases at V and 0 bases at J, with 17 bases in the middle. CDR3 length: 16 amino acids. The DNA of the CDR3 is TGTGCCACCAGTCATGGGGGCACACAGGCTAACTATGGCTACACCTTC. Encoded protein: CATSHGGTQANYGYTF. Using reference TRBV15 and TRBJ1-2 for the parts outside the CDR3, the full variable domain is DAMVIQNPRYQVTQFGKPVTLSCSQTLNHNVMYWYQQKSSQAPKLLFHYYDKDFNNEADTPDNFQSRRPNTSFCFLDIRSPGLGDTAMYLCATSHGGTQANYGYTFGSGTRLTVV.

The sample holds many counts of this clonotype. The gene calls are TRBV4-1 and TRBJ2-3; D may be TRBD1 or TRBD2 (5 bases each). Germline V gene data show CDR1 as MGHRA and CDR2 as YSYEKL. The CDR3 spans 16 residues. The V end lost 0 bases, the J end lost 1 base, and 11 bases lay between the germline ends. CDR3 sequence: CASSQEGVGGTDTQYF. The DNA of the CDR3 is TGCGCCAGCAGCCAAGAGGGGGTCGGCGGCACAGATACGCAGTATTTT.

This clonotype has at least ten counts. J is TRBJ2-7 and V is TRBV6-4, with D unresolved. CDR1 MRHNA and CDR2 SNTAGT come from the germline V gene. Trimming took off 3 bases at V and 5 bases at J, with 11 bases between the two ends. The CDR3 sequence is 13 residues long. CDR3 loop: CASSEGASDEQYF. The DNA of the CDR3 is TGTGCCAGCAGTGAGGGCGCCTCGGACGAGCAGTACTTC.

This chain uses TRBV27 with TRBJ1-1, with TRBD1 matching 8 bases. CDR1 is MNHEY, CDR2 SMNVEV, per germline (reference sequence). The CDR3 length is 15 residues. V was clipped by 3 bases and J by 4 bases; unmatched bases: 7. The CDR3 region has the DNA TGTGCCAGCAGTTTCCTGACAGGGGTTGGCACTGAAGCTTTCTTT. Its protein is CASSFLTGVGTEAFF.

This clonotype was counted a few times. The V call is TRBV20-1, the J call TRBJ2-7; possibly TRBD1 for D (6 bases). With 1 base removed from V and 3 bases from J, the gap between germline ends came to 13 bases. The germline CDR1 and CDR2 sequences are DFQATT and SNEGSKA (reference sequence). This CDR3 spans 14 amino acids. The CDR3 spells CSARVQGRFYEQYF. CDR3 sequence (DNA): TGCAGTGCTAGAGTCCAGGGGCGTTTCTACGAGCAGTACTTC.

This clonotype appeared many times. The CDR3 nucleotides are TGTGCCAGCAGCTCCCGTTTCCGACAAGCCACCACAGATACGCAGTATTTT. Encoded protein: CASSSRFRQATTDTQYF. The chain uses TRBV11-2 and TRBJ2-3; D unresolved. V was shortened by 4 bases and J by 2 bases, with 19 bases between the two germline ends. The length of the CDR3 is 17 residues. From germline, CDR1 is SGHAT and CDR2 FQNNGV.